The 16 T cell receptor beta chains given below trace back to one sample, sequenced in a study of T-cell reconstitution after alpha-beta-depleted transplantation in children. Unique molecular identifiers were incorporated when the TCRbeta library was constructed. Each CDR3 protein gets one entry after TCRdb re-called the PCR reads with MiXCR. The table records approximately 430,000 distinct CDR3 sequences, roughly 15% of them present only once. The sequencing here drew on PBMCs, mostly from graft donor cells, taken 360 days after TCRalphabeta/CD19-depleted stem cell transplant. These TCRs come from a boy in the first two years of life who had a stem cell transplant for Wiskott-Aldrich syndrome, so the T cells may come from the graft donor.

The V call is TRBV24-1, the J call TRBJ2-1, with 7 bases identical to TRBD2. Germline lookup yields CDR1 KGHDR and CDR2 SFDVKD. With 2 bases clipped from V and 6 bases from J, the junction kept 3 bases outside the gene matches. This CDR3 has 14 residues. CDR3 bases: TGTGCCACCAGTGATTCGGGACTAACCAATGAGCAGTTCTTC. This gives the protein CATSDSGLTNEQFF.

The chain employs TRBV4-2 and TRBJ2-5; D possibly matches TRBD1 or TRBD2 (6 bases each). Germline loops: CDR1 LGHNA, CDR2 YNFKEQ. V was shortened by 2 bases and J by 2 bases, with 15 bases between the two germline ends. The CDR3 loop spans 16 amino acids. The CDR3 DNA is TGTGCCAGCAGCCAAAAAGGGGGGCGCGAGCAAGAGACCCAGTACTTC. Translation gives CASSQKGGREQETQYF.

This clonotype was counted between two and nine times. The chain has TRBV4-1 and TRBJ2-3; D is unresolved. The CDR3 length is 16 residues. The germline V gene has CDR1 MGHRA and CDR2 YSYEKL. V lost 1 base to trimming and J lost 0 bases, with 11 bases between them. The CDR3 DNA is TGCGCCAGCAGCCAAGTATCTGGCCGTAGCACAGATACGCAGTATTTT. This codes for CASSQVSGRSTDTQYF.

The chain employs TRBV10-1 and TRBJ2-3; D is uncertain. V dropped 3 bases and J dropped 5 bases, with 15 bases sitting between them. There are 15 residues in the CDR3. CDR1 WNHNN and CDR2 SYGVQD come from the germline V gene (reference sequence). For the CDR3, the DNA is TGCGCCAGCAGTGAAATCCGAACCCTCGGAGATACGCAGTATTTT. Its translation: CASSEIRTLGDTQYF.

This clonotype occurred a few times. The chain combines TRBV27 with TRBJ2-1; 8 bases are a match to TRBD2. Germline V lookup: CDR1 MNHEY, CDR2 SMNVEV (reference sequence). With 8 bases clipped from V and 4 bases from J, the junction kept 10 bases outside the gene matches. CDR3 size: 15 residues. CDR3 protein: CASREGGGPYNEQFF. CDR3 in DNA: TGTGCCAGCCGAGAGGGCGGGGGGCCGTACAATGAGCAGTTCTTC.

The chain uses TRBV6-5 and TRBJ1-2; the match to TRBD1 covers 7 bases. The germline V gene encodes CDR1 MNHEY and CDR2 SVGAGI. This CDR3 has 15 residues. Losses at the gene ends were 0 bases for V and 4 bases for J; bases not matched to a gene: 5. CDR3 DNA: TGTGCCAGCAGTTACTCGCGGACAGGCCGCTATGGCTACACCTTC. It encodes CASSYSRTGRYGYTF.

The sample holds many counts of this clonotype. The chain recombines TRBV24-1 with TRBJ2-1; D uncertain. This CDR3 is 16 amino acids long. CDR1 is KGHDR, CDR2 SFDVKD, per germline. V lost 3 bases, J lost 3 bases, and 14 bases lay in between. The CDR3 DNA sequence: TGTGCCACCAGTGATCCCCGGACCGGAAACTACAATGAGCAGTTCTTC. Amino acids: CATSDPRTGNYNEQFF.

This clonotype was counted only a few times. V usage is TRBV27 and J usage is TRBJ2-2; tentatively, D is TRBD1 (6 bases). V was pared by 6 bases and J by 7 bases, with 12 bases between. Per germline, CDR1 MNHEY and CDR2 SMNVEV (reference sequence). This CDR3 spans 13 amino acids. For the CDR3, the DNA is TGTGCCAGCAGCCGCCTAGGGGGCGGGGAGCTGTTTTTT. Protein: CASSRLGGGELFF.

The chain recombines TRBV30 with TRBJ2-2; D is ambiguous. The CDR3 totals 15 residues. Germline values: CDR1 GTSNPN, CDR2 SVGIG (reference sequence). The ends were cut back, 0 bases at V and 4 bases at J, with 12 bases in the middle. CDR3 nucleotide sequence: TGTGCCTGGAGTGTACCCGGATACCGCACCGGGGAGCTGTTTTTT. This sequence encodes CAWSVPGYRTGELFF.

The V and J genes are TRBV10-3 and TRBJ2-7; 7 bases are a match to TRBD2. V lost 6 bases and J lost 1; bases outside the gene matches: 21. The germline CDR1 and CDR2 sequences are ENHRY and SYGVKD. The CDR3 has 19 amino acids. For the CDR3, the DNA is TGTGCCATCAGCCATATAAAGAAAGGCGCGGGAGTAGGGTCCTACGAGCAGTACTTC. Translation gives CAISHIKKGAGVGSYEQYF.

The rearrangement links TRBV9 to TRBJ2-6; the match to TRBD1 covers 9 bases. The CDR3 loop spans 18 amino acids. Germline trimming cut 2 bases from V and 2 bases from J; bases unmatched to any gene: 8. The germline V gene encodes CDR1 SGDLS and CDR2 YYNGEE. CDR3 nucleotide sequence: TGTGCCAGCAGCGTTTCGTGGGACAGGGAGACTGGGGCCAACGTCCTGACTTTC. Protein: CASSVSWDRETGANVLTF.

This clonotype showed up just a few times. The gene calls are TRBV7-9 and TRBJ2-5; the D gene is possibly TRBD2 (5 bases). Trimming shortened V by 4 bases and J by 5 bases, and 17 bases separated the two germline ends. CDR1 SEHNR and CDR2 FQNEAQ come from the germline V gene (reference sequence). This CDR3 spans 15 amino acids. The CDR3 is CASSSPWLPGETQYF. The CDR3 region has the DNA TGTGCCAGCAGCTCCCCCTGGTTGCCGGGGGAGACCCAGTACTTC.

The chain carries TRBV4-1 and TRBJ1-5; 7 nucleotides agree with TRBD1. V lost 2 bases, J lost 4 bases, and 8 bases stayed unmatched. Germline assignment: CDR1 MGHRA and CDR2 YSYEKL. The CDR3 loop spans 16 amino acids. The CDR3 protein is CASSQTRDRVNQPQHF. In DNA form, the CDR3 reads TGCGCCAGCAGCCAAACCCGCGACAGGGTAAATCAGCCCCAGCATTTT.

V is TRBV7-9 and J is TRBJ1-2; D call uncertain. Deletions cut 5 bases from V and 0 bases from J, with 10 bases between. CDR3 length equals 14 residues. CDR1 is SEHNR, CDR2 FQNEAQ, per germline (reference sequence). CDR3 region: CASSPAGANYGYTF. In DNA, the CDR3 is TGTGCCAGCAGCCCCGCTGGGGCTAACTATGGCTACACCTTC.

This clonotype appeared many times. The chain carries TRBV12-3 or TRBV12-4 and TRBJ2-1, with D perhaps TRBD2 (6 bases). This CDR3 has 14 residues. V was trimmed by 6 bases and J by 2 bases, leaving 11 bases between them. CDR3 sequence: CASSQRATYNEQFF. CDR3 bases: TGTGCCAGCAGCCAGCGGGCCACCTACAATGAGCAGTTCTTC.

In its sample, this clonotype was seen a few times. V usage is TRBV4-3 and J usage is TRBJ2-5; TRBD1 aligns across 9 bases. The CDR3 extends over 17 amino acids. Germline lookup yields CDR1 LGHNA and CDR2 YSLEER. V lost 4 bases to trimming and J lost 4 bases; unmatched junction nucleotides: 13. CDR3 protein: CASSPKPGQGGIETQYF. The CDR3 DNA sequence: TGCGCCAGCAGCCCGAAACCGGGACAGGGTGGGATAGAGACCCAGTACTTC.